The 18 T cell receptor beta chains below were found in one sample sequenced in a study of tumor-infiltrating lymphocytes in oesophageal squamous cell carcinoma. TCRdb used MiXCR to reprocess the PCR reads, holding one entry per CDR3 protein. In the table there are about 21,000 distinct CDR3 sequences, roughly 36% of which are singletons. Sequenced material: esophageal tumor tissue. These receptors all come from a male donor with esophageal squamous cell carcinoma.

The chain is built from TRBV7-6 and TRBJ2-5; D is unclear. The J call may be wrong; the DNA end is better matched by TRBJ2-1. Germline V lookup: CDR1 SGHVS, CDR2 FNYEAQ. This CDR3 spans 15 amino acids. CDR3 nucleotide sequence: TGTGCCAGCAGCTTAGGAGGTGTCCCCTACAATGAGCAGTTCTTC. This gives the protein CASSLGGVPYNEQFF.

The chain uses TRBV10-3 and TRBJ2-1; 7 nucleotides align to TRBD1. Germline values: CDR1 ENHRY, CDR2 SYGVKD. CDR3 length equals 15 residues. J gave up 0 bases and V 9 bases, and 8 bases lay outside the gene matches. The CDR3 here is CAILGGESSYNEQFF. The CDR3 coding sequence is TGTGCCATACTAGGGGGCGAAAGCTCCTACAATGAGCAGTTCTTC.

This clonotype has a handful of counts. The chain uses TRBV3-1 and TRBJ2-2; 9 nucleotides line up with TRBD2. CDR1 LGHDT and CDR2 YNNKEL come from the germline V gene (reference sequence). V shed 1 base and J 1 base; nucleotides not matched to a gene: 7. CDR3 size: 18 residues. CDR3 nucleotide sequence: TGTGCCAGCAGCCAAGTTGTTTCTAGCGGGGTGAACACCGGGGAGCTGTTTTTT. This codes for CASSQVVSSGVNTGELFF.

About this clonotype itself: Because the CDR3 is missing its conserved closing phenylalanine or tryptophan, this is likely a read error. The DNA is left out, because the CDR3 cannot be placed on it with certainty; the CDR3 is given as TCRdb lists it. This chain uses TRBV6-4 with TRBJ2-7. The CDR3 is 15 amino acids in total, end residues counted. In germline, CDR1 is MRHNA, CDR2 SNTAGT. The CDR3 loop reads CASSQRWQETQYFGS.

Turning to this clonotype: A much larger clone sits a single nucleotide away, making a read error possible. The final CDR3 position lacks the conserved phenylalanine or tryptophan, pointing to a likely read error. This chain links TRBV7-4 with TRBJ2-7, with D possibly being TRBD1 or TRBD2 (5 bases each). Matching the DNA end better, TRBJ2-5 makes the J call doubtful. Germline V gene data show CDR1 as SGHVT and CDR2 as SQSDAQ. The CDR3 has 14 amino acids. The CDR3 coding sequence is TGTGCCAGCAGCTGGCTGGGGGTTGAGGAGACCCAGTACTTA. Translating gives CASSWLGVEETQYL.

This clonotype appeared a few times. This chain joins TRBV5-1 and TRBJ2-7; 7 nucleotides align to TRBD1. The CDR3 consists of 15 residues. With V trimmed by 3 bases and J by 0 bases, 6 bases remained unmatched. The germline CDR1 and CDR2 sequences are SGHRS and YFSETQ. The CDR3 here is CASSSRDSNSYEQYF. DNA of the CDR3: TGCGCCAGCAGCTCCAGGGACAGCAACTCCTACGAGCAGTACTTC.

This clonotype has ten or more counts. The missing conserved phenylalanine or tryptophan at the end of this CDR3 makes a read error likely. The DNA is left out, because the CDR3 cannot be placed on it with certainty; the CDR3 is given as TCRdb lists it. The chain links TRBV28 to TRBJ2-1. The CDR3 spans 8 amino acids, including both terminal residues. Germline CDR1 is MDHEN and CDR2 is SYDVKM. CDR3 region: CASSLSIT.

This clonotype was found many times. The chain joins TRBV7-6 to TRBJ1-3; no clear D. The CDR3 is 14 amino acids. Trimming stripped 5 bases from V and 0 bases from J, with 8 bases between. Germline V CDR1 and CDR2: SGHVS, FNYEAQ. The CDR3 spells CASSPLGSGNTIYF. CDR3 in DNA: TGTGCCAGCAGCCCTTTGGGCTCTGGAAACACCATATATTTT.

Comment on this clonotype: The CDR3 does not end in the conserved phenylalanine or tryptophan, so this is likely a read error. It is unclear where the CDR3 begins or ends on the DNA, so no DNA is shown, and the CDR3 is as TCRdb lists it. The chain's CDR3 is CASSQGRSPATSSTSGQ. The chain joins TRBV6-6 to TRBJ1-1. Inclusive of both ends, the CDR3 amounts to 17 amino acids. The germline V gene encodes CDR1 MNHNY and CDR2 SVGAGI (reference sequence).

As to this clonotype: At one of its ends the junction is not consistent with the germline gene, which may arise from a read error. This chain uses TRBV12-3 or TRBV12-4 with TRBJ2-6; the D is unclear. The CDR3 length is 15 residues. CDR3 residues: CASTQVRTVVTEAFF. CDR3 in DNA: TGTGCCAGCACCCAAGTTAGGACGGTGGTTACTGAAGCTTTCTTC.

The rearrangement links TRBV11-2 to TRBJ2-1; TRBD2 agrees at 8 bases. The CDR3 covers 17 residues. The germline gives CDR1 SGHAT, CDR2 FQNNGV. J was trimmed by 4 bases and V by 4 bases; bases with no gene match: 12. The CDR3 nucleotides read TGTGCCAGCAGCTCCCCGGGGGGGGGGTTAAAGTACAATGAGCAGTTCTTC. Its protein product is CASSSPGGGLKYNEQFF.

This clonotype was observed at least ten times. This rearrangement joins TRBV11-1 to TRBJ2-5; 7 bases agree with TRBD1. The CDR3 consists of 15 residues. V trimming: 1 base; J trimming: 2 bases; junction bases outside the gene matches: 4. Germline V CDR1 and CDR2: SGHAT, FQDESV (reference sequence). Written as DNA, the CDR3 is TGTGCCAGCAGCTTAGGTGGGACAGTACAAGAGACCCAGTACTTC. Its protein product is CASSLGGTVQETQYF.

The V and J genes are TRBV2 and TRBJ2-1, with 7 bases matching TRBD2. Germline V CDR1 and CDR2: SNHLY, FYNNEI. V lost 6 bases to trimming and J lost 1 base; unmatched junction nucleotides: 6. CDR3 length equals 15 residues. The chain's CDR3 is CASRERDESYNEQFF. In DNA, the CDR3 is TGTGCCAGCAGGGAGCGGGATGAATCCTACAATGAGCAGTTCTTC. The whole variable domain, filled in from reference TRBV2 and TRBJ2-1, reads EPEVTQTPSHQVTQMGQEVILRCVPISNHLYFYWYRQILGQKVEFLVSFYNNEISEKSEIFDDQFSVERPDGSNFTLKIRSTKLEDSAMYFCASRERDESYNEQFFGPGTRLTVL.

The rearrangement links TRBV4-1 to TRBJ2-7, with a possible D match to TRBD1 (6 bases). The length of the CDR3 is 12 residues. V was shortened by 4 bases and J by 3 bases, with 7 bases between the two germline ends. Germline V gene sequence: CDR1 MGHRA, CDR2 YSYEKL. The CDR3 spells CASSPDSYEQYF. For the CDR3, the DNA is TGCGCCAGCAGCCCGGACAGCTACGAGCAGTACTTC.

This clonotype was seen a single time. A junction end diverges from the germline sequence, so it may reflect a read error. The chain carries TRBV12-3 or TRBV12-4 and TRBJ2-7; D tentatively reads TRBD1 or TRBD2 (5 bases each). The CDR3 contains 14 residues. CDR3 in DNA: TGTGCCAGCAGGCCCGGACAAAACACCGGGGAGATGTATTTT. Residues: CASRPGQNTGEMYF.

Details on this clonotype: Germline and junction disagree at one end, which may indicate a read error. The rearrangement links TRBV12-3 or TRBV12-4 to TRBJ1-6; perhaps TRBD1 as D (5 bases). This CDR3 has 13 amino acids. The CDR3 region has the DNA TGTGCCAGCAGTCCTTCGCCGGGACTAGCGGGGGTGTTT. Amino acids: CASSPSPGLAGVF.

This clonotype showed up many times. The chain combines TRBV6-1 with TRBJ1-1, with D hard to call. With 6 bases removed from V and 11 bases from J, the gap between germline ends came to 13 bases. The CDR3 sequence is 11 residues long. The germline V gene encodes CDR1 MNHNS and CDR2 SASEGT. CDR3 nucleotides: TGTGCCAGCAGGTTGGGGAGGCGGGCTTTCTTT. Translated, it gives CASRLGRRAFF.

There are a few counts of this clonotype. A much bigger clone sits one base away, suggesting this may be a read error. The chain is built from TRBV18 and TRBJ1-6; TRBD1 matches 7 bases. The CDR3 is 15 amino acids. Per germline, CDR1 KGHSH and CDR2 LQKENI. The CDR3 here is CASSFKTGGTDTQFF. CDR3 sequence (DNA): TGTGCCAGCTCTTTTAAGACAGGTGGGACAGATACGCAGTTTTTT.